The 3 T cell receptor beta chains below all came from one sample that was sequenced in a study of OX40 agonist ivuxolimab in advanced cancers. Library preparation used the immunoSEQ multiplex PCR assay. The table was pulled from immuneACCESS by TCRdb, which kept in-frame rearrangements only. Such tables lose some clones; where checked, under half of the loss comes from unresolved V genes, and the rest has no known cause. This sample lists approximately 45,000 clones; 70% to 90% were detected once. The biggest ten clones account for around 20% of the sample. Sequences were derived from CD4+ or CD8+ T cells sorted from blood, sampled in a trial of the OX40 agonist ivuxolimab. The receptors come from an adult with an advanced solid tumor such as melanoma, head and neck, liver or kidney cancer.

The V call is TRBV11-2, the J call TRBJ2-7, with TRBD2 identical over 8 bases. This CDR3 contains 18 residues. Trimming removed 0 bases from V and 6 bases from J; junction bases left unmatched: 16. Germline V gene sequence: CDR1 SGHAT, CDR2 FQNNGV. In DNA, the CDR3 is TGTGCCAGCAGCTTAGATATGTGGAGTAGCGGGGCGGCCTTCGAGCAGTACGTC. As protein: CASSLDMWSSGAAFEQYV.

The chain carries TRBV6-5 and TRBJ1-1, with D possibly matching TRBD1 (6 bases). Trimming took 5 bases from V and 11 from J, leaving 18 bases between them. This CDR3 has 13 residues. Germline CDR1 is MNHEY and CDR2 is SVGAGI. The CDR3 DNA sequence: TGTGCCAGCAGTGAAGGGGGACACATCCACGCTTTCTTT. This sequence encodes CASSEGGHIHAFF.

The chain has TRBV5-6 and TRBJ2-1; D remains ambiguous. The ends were cut back, 2 bases at V and 9 bases at J, with 6 bases in the middle. The germline V gene encodes CDR1 SGHDT and CDR2 YYEEEE. The CDR3 covers 11 residues. In DNA form, the CDR3 reads TGTGCCAGCAGCTTAACACCTGAGCAGTTCTTC. It yields the protein CASSLTPEQFF.